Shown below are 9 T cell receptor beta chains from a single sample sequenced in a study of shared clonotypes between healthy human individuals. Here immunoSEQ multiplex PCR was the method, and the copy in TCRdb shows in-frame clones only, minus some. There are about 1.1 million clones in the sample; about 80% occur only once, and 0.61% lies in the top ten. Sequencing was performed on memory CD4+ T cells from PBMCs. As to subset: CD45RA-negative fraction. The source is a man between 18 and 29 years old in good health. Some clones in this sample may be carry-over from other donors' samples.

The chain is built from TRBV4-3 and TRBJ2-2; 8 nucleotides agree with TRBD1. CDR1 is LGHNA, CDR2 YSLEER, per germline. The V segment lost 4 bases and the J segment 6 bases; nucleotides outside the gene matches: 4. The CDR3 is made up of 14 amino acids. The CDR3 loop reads CASSRGQGAGELFF. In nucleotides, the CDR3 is TGCGCCAGCAGCCGAGGACAGGGTGCCGGGGAGCTGTTTTTT.

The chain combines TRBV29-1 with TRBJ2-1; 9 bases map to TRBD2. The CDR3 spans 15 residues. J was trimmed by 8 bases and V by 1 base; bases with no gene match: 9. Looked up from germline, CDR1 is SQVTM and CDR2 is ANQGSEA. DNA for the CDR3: TGCAGCGTTGAAGGTAGGCTAGCGGGAATTGATGAGCAGTTCTTC. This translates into CSVEGRLAGIDEQFF.

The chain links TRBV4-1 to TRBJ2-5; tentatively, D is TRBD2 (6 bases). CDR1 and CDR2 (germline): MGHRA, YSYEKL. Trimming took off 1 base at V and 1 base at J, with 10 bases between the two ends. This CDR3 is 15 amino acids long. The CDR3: CASSQVGGIQETQYF. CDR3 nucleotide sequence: TGCGCCAGCAGCCAAGTAGGCGGGATCCAAGAGACCCAGTACTTC.

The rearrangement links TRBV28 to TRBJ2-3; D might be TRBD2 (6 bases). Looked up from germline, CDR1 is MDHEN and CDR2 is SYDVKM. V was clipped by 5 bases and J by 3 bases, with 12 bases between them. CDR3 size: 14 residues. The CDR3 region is CASSTTRATDTQYF. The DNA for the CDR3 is TGTGCCAGCAGTACGACTAGGGCGACAGATACGCAGTATTTT.

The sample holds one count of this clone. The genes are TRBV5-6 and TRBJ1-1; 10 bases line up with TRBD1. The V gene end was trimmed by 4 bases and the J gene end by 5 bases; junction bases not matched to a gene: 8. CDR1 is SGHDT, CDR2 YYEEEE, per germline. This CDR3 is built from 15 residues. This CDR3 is CASSPGGQGRTEAFF. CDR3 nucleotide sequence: TGTGCCAGCAGCCCGGGGGGACAGGGGAGGACTGAAGCTTTCTTT.

DNA for the CDR3: TGTGCCAGCAGCTCCAAGAACCGGGGGGGCGGGAACTATGGCTACACCTTC. Its translation is CASSSKNRGGGNYGYTF. The V and J genes are TRBV7-2 and TRBJ1-2; D possibly corresponds to TRBD1 (6 bases). The CDR3 covers 17 residues. In germline, CDR1 is SGHTA, CDR2 FQGNSA. Deletions cut 4 bases from V and 2 bases from J, with 20 bases between.

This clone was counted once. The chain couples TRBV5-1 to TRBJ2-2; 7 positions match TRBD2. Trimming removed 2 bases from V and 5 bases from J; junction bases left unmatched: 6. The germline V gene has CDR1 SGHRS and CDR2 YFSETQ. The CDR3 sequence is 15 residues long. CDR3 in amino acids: CASSFQTSYTGELFF. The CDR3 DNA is TGCGCCAGCAGCTTTCAGACTAGCTATACCGGGGAGCTGTTTTTT.

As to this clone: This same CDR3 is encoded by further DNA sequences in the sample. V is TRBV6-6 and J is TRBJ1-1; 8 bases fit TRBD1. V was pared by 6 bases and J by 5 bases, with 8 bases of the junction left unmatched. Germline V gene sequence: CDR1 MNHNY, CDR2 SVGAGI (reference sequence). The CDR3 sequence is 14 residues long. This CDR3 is CASSDDRGRTEAFF. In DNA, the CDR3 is TGTGCCAGCAGCGACGACAGGGGCAGGACTGAAGCTTTCTTT.

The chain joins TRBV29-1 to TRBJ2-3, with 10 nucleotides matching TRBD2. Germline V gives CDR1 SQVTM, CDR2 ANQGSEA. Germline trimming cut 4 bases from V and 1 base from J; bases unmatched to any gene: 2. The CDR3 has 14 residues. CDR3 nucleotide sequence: TGCAGCGTTGTTGGGACTAGCGGCACAGATACGCAGTATTTT. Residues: CSVVGTSGTDTQYF.